The source of this T cell receptor (beta chain) is a study of shared clonotypes between healthy human individuals. The study's findings and limits: Only blood was sampled, and tissue TCR repertoires likely differ from blood ones.

Comments on this clone: Its antigen is undetermined.

Produced via immunoSEQ multiplex PCR; TCRdb's table is partial and in-frame only. The sample yields 400,000 to 600,000 clones, about four fifths seen once. This CDR3 has 13 residues. Germline values: CDR1 SGHVS, CDR2 FNYEAQ. Trimming stripped 2 bases from V and 2 bases from J, with 6 bases between. Genomic DNA from unsorted samples was obtained from around 88 million PBMCs (per sample). The J gene is TRBJ2-5, the V gene TRBV7-6; no firm D call. The specimen sequenced was PBMCs. This receptor was taken from a middle-aged woman in good health. Some clones in this sample may be carry-over from other donors' samples. CDR3 nucleotides: TGTGCCAGCAGCTTACCGCCACAAGAGACCCAGTACTTC. Amino acid sequence: CASSLPPQETQYF.